This is a list of T cell receptor beta chains from one sample in a study of control samples from healthy donors and cancer patients. Measured with immunoSEQ multiplex PCR; TCRdb has only the in-frame clones, and not every one. The sample lists about 59,000 clones; approximately 89% were seen once. Sequenced sample: PBMCs. Every receptor here comes from a woman aged 55-69 years with lung cancer. Both conserved end residues are part of each CDR3. D genes are given only for firm matches. Rows give clone size only sometimes, using once, few, many, or a class for an expanded clone.

J gene | V gene | clone size | D gene | CDR3 DNA | CDR3 protein
TRBJ1-6 | TRBV7-9 | NA | NA | TGTGCCAGCAGCTTAGACGGGGATAATTCACCCCTCCACTTT | CASSLDGDNSPLHF
TRBJ2-2 | TRBV24-1 | NA | NA | TGTGCCACCAAGGGTTTCGCCGGGGAGCTGTTTTTT | CATKGFAGELFF
TRBJ2-7 | TRBV29-1 | NA | TRBD2 | TGCAGCGTTCAGGGACTAGCGGGTGGCTACGAGCAGTACTTC | CSVQGLAGGYEQYF
TRBJ2-1 | TRBV11-3 | NA | TRBD2 | TGTGCCAGCTCCCGCCGCGGGAGTAATGAGCAGTTCTTC | CASSRRGSNEQFF
TRBJ1-1 | TRBV15 | NA | NA | TGTGCCACAAACGGGGGGCGAGTCACTGAAGCTTTCTTT | CATNGGRVTEAFF
TRBJ2-1 | TRBV2 | NA | NA | TGTGCCAGCAGTTCCTCCGTATATTACAATGAGCAGTTCTTC | CASSSSVYYNEQFF
TRBJ2-3 | TRBV12-3/TRBV12-4 | NA | NA | TGTGCCAGCAGTGCTGACCGGGGTTTGCAGTATTTT | CASSADRGLQYF
TRBJ2-1 | TRBV5-6 | NA | NA | TGTGCCAGCGGACCAGAGGAACAGTTCTTC | CASGPEEQFF
TRBJ2-2 | TRBV3-1/TRBV3-2 | NA | NA | TGTGCCAGCAGGCAACCCACCGGGGAGCTGTTTTTT | CASRQPTGELFF
TRBJ1-1 | TRBV19 | NA | NA | TGTGCCAGTAGCATACAGCGGAACACTGAAGCTTTCTTT | CASSIQRNTEAFF
TRBJ1-6 | TRBV11-2 | NA | TRBD1 | TGTGCCAGCAGCTTAGGGGACAGTCATAATTCACCCCTCCACTTT | CASSLGDSHNSPLHF
TRBJ2-3 | TRBV3-1/TRBV3-2 | NA | TRBD2 | TGTGCCAGCAGCCAAGACCCCAGCGGGAGAATCGGAGGTACGCAGTATTTT | CASSQDPSGRIGGTQYF
TRBJ1-2 | TRBV2 | NA | NA | TGTGCCAGCAAGATAGGGGCGGGAGGCTACACCTTC | CASKIGAGGYTF
TRBJ1-6 | TRBV3-1/TRBV3-2 | NA | NA | TGTGCCAGCAGCCGAGGGGGTTCACCCCTCCACTTT | CASSRGGSPLHF
TRBJ2-7 | TRBV28 | NA | TRBD1 | TGTGCCAGCAGGATACAGGGGTACGAGCAGTACTTC | CASRIQGYEQYF
TRBJ2-1 | TRBV19 | large | NA | TGTGCCAGTAGTATCGGGTTACACTCCTACAATGAGCAGTTCTTC | CASSIGLHSYNEQFF
TRBJ2-1 | TRBV18 | NA | TRBD2 | TGTGCCAGCTCACCCCCCGGGACTAGCGGGGGGCCGGATGAGCAGTTCTTC | CASSPPGTSGGPDEQFF
TRBJ1-1 | TRBV23-1 | NA | NA | TGCGCCAGCAGTCTCCTACAGGGATTCGGAATTAACACTGAAGCTTTCTTT | CASSLLQGFGINTEAFF
TRBJ2-3 | TRBV27 | NA | NA | TGTGCCAGCAGTTTTCCTACCCCGGAGACGCAGTATTTT | CASSFPTPETQYF
TRBJ2-6 | TRBV12-3/TRBV12-4 | few | NA | TGTGCCAGCAGTCACAGGGGGGCCAACGTCCTGACTTTC | CASSHRGANVLTF
TRBJ2-1 | TRBV18 | NA | NA | TGTGCCAGCTCACCCCGGGGCGCCGCTAATGAGCAGTTCTTC | CASSPRGAANEQFF
TRBJ1-4 | TRBV9 | NA | NA | TGTGCCAGCAGTGGGTACGAAAAACTGTTTTTT | CASSGYEKLFF
TRBJ2-5 | TRBV7-9 | NA | NA | TGTGCCAGCAGCTTAAAACTGAAAGCGCAAGAGACCCAGTACTTC | CASSLKLKAQETQYF
TRBJ2-1 | TRBV12-3/TRBV12-4 | NA | NA | TGTGCCAGCACGACTGGCTACAATGAGCAGTTCTTC | CASTTGYNEQFF
TRBJ1-5 | TRBV5-5 | NA | NA | TGTGCCAGCAGCGCGCAGGGAAGCAATCAGCCCCAGCATTTT | CASSAQGSNQPQHF
TRBJ2-7 | TRBV20-1 | NA | TRBD1 | TGCAGTGCTAGTCCGGGACAGGGCAGCGAGCAGTACTTC | CSASPGQGSEQYF
TRBJ1-2 | TRBV12-3/TRBV12-4 | NA | NA | TGTGCCAGCAGTCTAGGGTACTATGGCTACACCTTC | CASSLGYYGYTF
TRBJ1-3 | TRBV5-1 | once | NA | TGCGCCAGCAGCTTGGGGACAGTCTCTGGAAACACCATATATTTT | CASSLGTVSGNTIYF
TRBJ1-4 | TRBV3-1/TRBV3-2 | NA | NA | TGTGCCAGCAGCCAGGGGATAGATGAAAAACTGTTTTTT | CASSQGIDEKLFF
TRBJ1-5 | TRBV24-1 | once | NA | TGTGCCACCAGTGCCCCCCCGGACGGGCCCCAGCATTTT | CATSAPPDGPQHF
TRBJ2-7 | TRBV11-2 | NA | TRBD2 | TGTGCCAGCAGCTTAGAGAGTAGCGGGAGTGCCGAGCAGTACTTC | CASSLESSGSAEQYF
TRBJ2-3 | TRBV5-1 | NA | TRBD1 | TGCGCCAGCAGCTTGAGGGACAGGAGCACAGATACGCAGTATTTT | CASSLRDRSTDTQYF
TRBJ2-7 | TRBV3-1/TRBV3-2 | NA | TRBD2 | TGTGCCAGCAGACAAGGAGGGACTAGCGGGACTCACGAGCAGTACTTC | CASRQGGTSGTHEQYF
TRBJ2-5 | TRBV13 | once | NA | TGTGCCAGCAGCACGACAGTCCAAGAGACCCAGTACTTC | CASSTTVQETQYF
TRBJ2-7 | TRBV19 | NA | TRBD2 | TGTGCCAGCAGACGGGGGGTAGCGCGAGACTACGAGCAGTACTTC | CASRRGVARDYEQYF